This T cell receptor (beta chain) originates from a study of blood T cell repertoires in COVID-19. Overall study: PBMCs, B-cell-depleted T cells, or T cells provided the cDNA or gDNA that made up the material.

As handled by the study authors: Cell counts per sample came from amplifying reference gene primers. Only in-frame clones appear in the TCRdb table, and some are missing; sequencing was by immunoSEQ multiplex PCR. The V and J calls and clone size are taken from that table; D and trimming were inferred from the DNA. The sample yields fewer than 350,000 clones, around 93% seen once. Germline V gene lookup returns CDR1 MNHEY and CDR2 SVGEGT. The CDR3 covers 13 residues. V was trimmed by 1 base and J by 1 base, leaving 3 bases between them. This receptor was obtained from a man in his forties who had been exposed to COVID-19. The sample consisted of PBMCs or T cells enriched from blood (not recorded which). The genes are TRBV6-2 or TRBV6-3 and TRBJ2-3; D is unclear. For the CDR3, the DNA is TGTGCCAGCAGTTACTTCGGCACAGATACGCAGTATTTT. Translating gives CASSYFGTDTQYF.